This record concerns one T cell receptor (beta chain) sequence. The data are from a study of blood T cell repertoires in COVID-19. Looking at the study overall: Samples of COVID-19 (acute and convalescent) were obtained from the United States, Italy and Spain. Sample material is recorded as cDNA or gDNA derived from T cells, B-cell-depleted T cells, or PBMCs.

V was cut by 7 bases and J by 3 bases, with 16 bases left in between. The CDR3 is made up of 15 amino acids. From germline, CDR1 is LNHDA and CDR2 SQIVND (reference sequence). In the original workflow: Amplification of reference gene primers provided the estimated nucleated cell counts. Assay: immunoSEQ multiplex PCR; the TCRdb copy retains only in-frame clones and omits some. For V, J and clone size, that table is used; D and trimming come from the DNA. Here the sample spans approximately 230,000 clones, approximately 86% being singletons. Participant-given clinical history determined each cohort assignment.

Sample: PBMCs or T cells enriched from blood (not recorded which). This receptor was taken from a woman aged 25-40 years with acute COVID-19. The chain couples TRBV19 to TRBJ1-3, with D possibly TRBD1 on 5 matching bases. The CDR3 DNA sequence: TGTGCCAGTATAGGCAGGGCTACAAGTGGAAACACCATATATTTT. It yields the protein CASIGRATSGNTIYF.